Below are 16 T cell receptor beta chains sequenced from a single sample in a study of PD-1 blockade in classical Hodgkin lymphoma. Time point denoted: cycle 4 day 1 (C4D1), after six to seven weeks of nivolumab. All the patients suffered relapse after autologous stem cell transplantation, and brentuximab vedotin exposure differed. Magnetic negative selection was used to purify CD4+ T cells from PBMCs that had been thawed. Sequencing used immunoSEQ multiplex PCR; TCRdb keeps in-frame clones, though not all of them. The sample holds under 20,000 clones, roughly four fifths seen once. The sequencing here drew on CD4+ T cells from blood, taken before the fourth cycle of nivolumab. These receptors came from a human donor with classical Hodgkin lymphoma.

This chain's CDR3 is CASTKTGPLFVTGELFF. The CDR3 coding sequence is TGTGCCAGTACCAAAACGGGACCCCTTTTCGTCACCGGGGAGCTGTTTTTT. The chain is built from TRBV19 and TRBJ2-2; D possibly matches TRBD1 or TRBD2 (5 bases each). The V end was cut by 7 bases, the J end by 4 bases, with 22 bases between. Germline V gene lookup returns CDR1 LNHDA and CDR2 SQIVND (reference sequence). CDR3 size: 17 residues. The full variable domain, its missing parts supplied by reference TRBV19 and TRBJ2-2, is DGGITQSPKYLFRKEGQNVTLSCEQNLNHDAMYWYRQDPGQGLRLIYYSQIVNDFQKGDIAEGYSVSREKKESFPLTVTSAQKNPTAFYLCASTKTGPLFVTGELFFGEGSRLTVL.

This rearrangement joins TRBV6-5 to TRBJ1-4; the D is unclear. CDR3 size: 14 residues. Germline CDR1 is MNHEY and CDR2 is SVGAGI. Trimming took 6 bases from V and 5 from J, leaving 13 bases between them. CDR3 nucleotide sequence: TGTGCCAGCAGCCCCCTACCCCAAAATGAAAAACTGTTTTTT. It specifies CASSPLPQNEKLFF.

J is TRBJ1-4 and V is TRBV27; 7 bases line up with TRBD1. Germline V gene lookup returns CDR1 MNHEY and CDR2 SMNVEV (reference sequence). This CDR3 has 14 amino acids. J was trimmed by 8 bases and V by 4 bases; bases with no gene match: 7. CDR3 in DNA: TGTGCCAGCAGTTCGCCTCGGGACAGAGAAAAACTGTTTTTT. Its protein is CASSSPRDREKLFF.

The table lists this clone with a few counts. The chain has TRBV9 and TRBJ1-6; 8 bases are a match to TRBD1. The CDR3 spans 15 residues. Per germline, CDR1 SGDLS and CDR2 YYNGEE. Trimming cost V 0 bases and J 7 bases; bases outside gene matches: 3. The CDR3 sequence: CASSVVWDRNSPLHF. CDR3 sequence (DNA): TGTGCCAGCAGCGTAGTTTGGGACAGGAATTCACCCCTCCACTTT. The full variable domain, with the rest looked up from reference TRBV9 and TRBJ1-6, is DSGVTQTPKHLITATGQRVTLRCSPRSGDLSVYWYQQSLDQGLQFLIQYYNGEERAKGNILERFSAQQFPDLHSELNLSSLELGDSALYFCASSVVWDRNSPLHFGNGTRLTVT.

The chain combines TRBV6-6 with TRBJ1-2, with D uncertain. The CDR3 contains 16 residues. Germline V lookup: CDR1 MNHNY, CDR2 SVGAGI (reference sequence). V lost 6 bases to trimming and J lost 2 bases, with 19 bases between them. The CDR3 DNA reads TGTGCCAGCAGGAACGAGGGTGGTGACACCAACTATGGCTACACCTTC. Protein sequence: CASRNEGGDTNYGYTF.

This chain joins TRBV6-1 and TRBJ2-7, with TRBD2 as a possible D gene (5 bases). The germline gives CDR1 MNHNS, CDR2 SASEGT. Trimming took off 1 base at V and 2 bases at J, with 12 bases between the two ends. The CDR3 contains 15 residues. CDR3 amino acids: CASSEEWHGTYEQYF. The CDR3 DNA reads TGTGCCAGCAGTGAAGAATGGCACGGGACCTACGAGCAGTACTTC.

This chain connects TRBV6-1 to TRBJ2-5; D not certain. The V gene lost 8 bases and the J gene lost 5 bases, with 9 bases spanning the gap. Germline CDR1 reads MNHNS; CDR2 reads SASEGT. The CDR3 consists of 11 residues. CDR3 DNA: TGTGCCAGCGGCCTGGGGGAGACCCAGTACTTC. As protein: CASGLGETQYF.

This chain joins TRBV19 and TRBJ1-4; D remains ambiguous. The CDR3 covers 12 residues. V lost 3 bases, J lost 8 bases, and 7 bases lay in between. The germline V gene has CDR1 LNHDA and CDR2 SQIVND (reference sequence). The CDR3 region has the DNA TGTGCCAGTAGTATTGGACGGGAAAAACTGTTTTTT. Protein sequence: CASSIGREKLFF.

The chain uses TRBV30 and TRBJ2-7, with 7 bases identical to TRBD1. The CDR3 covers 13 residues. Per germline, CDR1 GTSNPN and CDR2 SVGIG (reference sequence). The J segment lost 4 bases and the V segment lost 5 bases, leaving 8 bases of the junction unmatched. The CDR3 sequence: CAWGIDREYEQYF. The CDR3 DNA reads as TGTGCCTGGGGGATAGACAGGGAATACGAGCAGTACTTC.

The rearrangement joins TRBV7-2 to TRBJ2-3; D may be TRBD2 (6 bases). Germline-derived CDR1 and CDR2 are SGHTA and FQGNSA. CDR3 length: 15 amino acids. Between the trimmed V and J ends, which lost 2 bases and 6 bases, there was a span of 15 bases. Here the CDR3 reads CASSLQGLRSDTQYF. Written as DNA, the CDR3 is TGTGCCAGCAGCTTACAGGGACTTCGTAGTGATACGCAGTATTTT.

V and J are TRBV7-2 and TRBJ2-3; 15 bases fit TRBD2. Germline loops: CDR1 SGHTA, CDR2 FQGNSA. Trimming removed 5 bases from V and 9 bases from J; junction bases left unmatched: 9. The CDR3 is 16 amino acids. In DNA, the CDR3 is TGTGCCAGCAGCCCCGAAGGGACTAGCGGGGGGATAACGCAGTATTTT. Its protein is CASSPEGTSGGITQYF.

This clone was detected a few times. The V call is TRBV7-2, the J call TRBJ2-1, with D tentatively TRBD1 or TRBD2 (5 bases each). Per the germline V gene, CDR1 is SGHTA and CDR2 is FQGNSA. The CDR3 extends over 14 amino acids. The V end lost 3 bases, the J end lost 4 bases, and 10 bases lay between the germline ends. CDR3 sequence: CASSLGETYNEQFF. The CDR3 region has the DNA TGTGCCAGCAGCTTGGGGGAGACATACAATGAGCAGTTCTTC.

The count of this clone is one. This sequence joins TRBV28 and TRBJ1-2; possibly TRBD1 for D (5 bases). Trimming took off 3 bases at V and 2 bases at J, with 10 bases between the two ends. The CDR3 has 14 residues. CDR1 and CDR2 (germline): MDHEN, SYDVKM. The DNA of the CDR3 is TGTGCCAGCAGTTTGCCCGGGACCAACTATGGCTACACCTTC. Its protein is CASSLPGTNYGYTF.

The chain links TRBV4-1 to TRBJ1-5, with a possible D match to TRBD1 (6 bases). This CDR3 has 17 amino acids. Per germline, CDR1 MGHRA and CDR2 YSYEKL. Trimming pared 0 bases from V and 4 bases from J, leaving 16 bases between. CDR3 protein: CASSQDGGGIGNQPQHF. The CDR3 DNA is TGCGCCAGCAGCCAAGACGGAGGGGGAATCGGAAATCAGCCCCAGCATTTT.

The CDR3 DNA follows: TGTGCCAGCAGTGAAACGGGACTAGCGTACTCCTACGAGCAGTACTTC. It codes for CASSETGLAYSYEQYF. The rearrangement links TRBV6-1 to TRBJ2-7; 10 bases fit TRBD2. This CDR3 contains 16 residues. J lost 0 bases, V lost 2 bases, and 4 bases had no gene match. Germline V gene sequence: CDR1 MNHNS, CDR2 SASEGT.

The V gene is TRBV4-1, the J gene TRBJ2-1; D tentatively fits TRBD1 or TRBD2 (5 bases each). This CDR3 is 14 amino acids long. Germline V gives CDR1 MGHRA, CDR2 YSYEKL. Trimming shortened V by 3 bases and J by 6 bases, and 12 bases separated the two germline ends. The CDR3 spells CASSHTGTFNEQFF. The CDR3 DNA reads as TGCGCCAGCAGCCATACTGGGACCTTCAATGAGCAGTTCTTC.